These 22 T cell receptor beta chains were all obtained from the same sample, sequenced in a study of shared clonotypes between healthy human individuals. Assay used: immunoSEQ multiplex PCR; TCRdb lists only in-frame clones, some missing. This sample has some 2,000,000 clones, with 95% found just once. Specimen: naive CD4+ T cells sorted from blood. Subset indicated: CD45RA+ positively selected. All receptors come from a man between 18 and 35 years old in good health.

The CDR3 spells CASSFLQGLETQYF. As DNA, the CDR3 is TGCGCCAGCAGCTTCTTACAAGGACTGGAGACCCAGTACTTC. The rearrangement joins TRBV5-1 to TRBJ2-5, with D maybe TRBD2 (5 bases). The CDR3 totals 14 residues. V lost 2 bases and J 5 bases, leaving 13 bases between the germline ends. Germline-derived CDR1 and CDR2 are SGHRS and YFSETQ.

The genes are TRBV6-4 and TRBJ2-5; D unclear. CDR3 length equals 13 residues. Trimming cost V 0 bases and J 9 bases, with 11 bases left between them. Germline CDR1 and CDR2: MRHNA and SNTAGT. The CDR3, as DNA: TGTGCCAGCAGTGACTCCCCTTCGTCTTCCCAGTACTTC. It translates to CASSDSPSSSQYF.

The chain recombines TRBV30 with TRBJ1-5; TRBD1 matches 7 bases. The germline gives CDR1 GTSNPN, CDR2 SVGIG (reference sequence). The J segment lost 4 bases and the V segment lost 2 bases, leaving 8 bases of the junction unmatched. CDR3 length: 15 residues. The CDR3 nucleotides are TGTGCCTGGAGTAAGGGGGCTGAAGGGAATCAGCCCCAGCATTTT. This gives the protein CAWSKGAEGNQPQHF. Full variable domain (remainder filled in from reference TRBV30 and TRBJ1-5): SQTIHQWPATLVQPVGSPLSLECTVEGTSNPNLYWYRQAAGRGLQLLFYSVGIGQISSEVPQNLSASRPQDRQFILSSKKLLLSDSGFYLCAWSKGAEGNQPQHFGDGTRLSIL.

The V call is TRBV18, the J call TRBJ2-7; TRBD2 might be the D (5 bases). Germline V CDR1 and CDR2: KGHSH, LQKENI. The CDR3 has 17 residues. V lost 4 bases and J lost 11, with 30 bases in between. CDR3 loop: CASSLLFEGPVVRREYF. The CDR3 nucleotides are TGTGCCAGCTCACTATTGTTCGAGGGTCCCGTGGTGAGGCGGGAGTACTTC.

Comment on this clone: At the DNA level, this CDR3 is encoded by other sequences in the same sample as well. The chain uses TRBV2 and TRBJ1-6, with TRBD1 matching over 7 bases. There are 14 residues in the CDR3. The V gene's germline CDR1 is SNHLY and CDR2 FYNNEI. With 4 bases clipped from V and 6 bases from J, the junction kept 3 bases outside the gene matches. The CDR3 reads CASSGTGLNSPLHF. The CDR3 nucleotides read TGTGCCAGCAGTGGGACAGGCCTTAATTCACCCCTCCACTTT. Drawing the rest from reference TRBV2 and TRBJ1-6, the complete variable domain is EPEVTQTPSHQVTQMGQEVILRCVPISNHLYFYWYRQILGQKVEFLVSFYNNEISEKSEIFDDQFSVERPDGSNFTLKIRSTKLEDSAMYFCASSGTGLNSPLHFGNGTRLTVT.

The V call is TRBV5-1, the J call TRBJ1-1; the D is unclear. Germline CDR1 is SGHRS and CDR2 is YFSETQ. The CDR3 is 14 amino acids. Trimming cost V 5 bases and J 0 bases, with 11 bases left between them. The CDR3 DNA sequence: TGCGCCAGCAGAACGATGGGGATGAACACTGAAGCTTTCTTT. Protein sequence: CASRTMGMNTEAFF.

The chain uses TRBV5-1 and TRBJ2-4; 7 positions match TRBD1. V lost 2 bases and J lost 0; bases outside the gene matches: 20. From germline, CDR1 is SGHRS and CDR2 YFSETQ. This CDR3 contains 21 residues. The CDR3 sequence: CASSLDPPGQYSDLAKNIQYF. The CDR3 DNA reads as TGCGCCAGCAGCTTAGATCCTCCGGGACAGTATTCAGACTTAGCCAAAAACATTCAGTACTTC. Full variable domain (rest looked up from reference TRBV5-1 and TRBJ2-4): KAGVTQTPRYLIKTRGQQVTLSCSPISGHRSVSWYQQTPGQGLQFLFEYFSETQRNKGNFPGRFSGRQFSNSRSEMNVSTLELGDSALYLCASSLDPPGQYSDLAKNIQYFGAGTRLSVL.

In this sample, this clone turned up once. This sequence joins TRBV5-1 and TRBJ2-5, with unresolved D. The V gene lost 5 bases and the J gene lost 2 bases, with 16 bases spanning the gap. This CDR3 has 15 amino acids. Germline V gives CDR1 SGHRS, CDR2 YFSETQ. CDR3 amino acids: CASSDRSLIQETQYF. Here the CDR3 DNA reads TGCGCCAGCAGTGATAGGTCCCTGATACAAGAGACCCAGTACTTC.

This chain joins TRBV5-4 and TRBJ2-1; D may be TRBD2 (7 bases). Trimming pared 4 bases from V and 9 bases from J, leaving 11 bases between. Per germline, CDR1 SGHNT and CDR2 YYREEE (reference sequence). This CDR3 contains 12 residues. For the CDR3, the DNA is TGTGCCAGCAGCGGGGGGGCGGCTGAGCAGTTCTTC. The encoded protein is CASSGGAAEQFF.

Points on this clone: This CDR3 is also generated by other DNA sequences in the sample. The chain couples TRBV29-1 to TRBJ2-3; possibly TRBD1 or TRBD2 for D (7 bases each). CDR1 is SQVTM and CDR2 is ANQGSEA in the germline V gene. V was trimmed by 4 bases and J by 4 bases, leaving 12 bases between them. The CDR3 loop spans 13 amino acids. The DNA of the CDR3 is TGCAGCGTTGTGTCAGGGGGGGCAGATACGCAGTATTTT. Amino acid sequence: CSVVSGGADTQYF.

This rearrangement joins TRBV19 to TRBJ1-2; 7 nucleotides agree with TRBD1. CDR1 is LNHDA, CDR2 SQIVND, per germline (reference sequence). The ends lost 6 bases at V and 1 base at J; junction bases unmatched: 8. The CDR3 has 15 residues. The CDR3 nucleotides are TGTGCCAGTAGCATTGGGACAGCTGGTAACTATGGCTACACCTTC. Its protein is CASSIGTAGNYGYTF.

The rearrangement links TRBV11-2 to TRBJ1-1; no firm D call. The V gene's germline CDR1 is SGHAT and CDR2 FQNNGV. This CDR3 has 14 amino acids. Between the trimmed V and J ends, which lost 2 bases and 4 bases, there was a span of 11 bases. CDR3 in amino acids: CASSLQPSGTEAFF. Here the CDR3 DNA reads TGTGCCAGCAGCTTACAGCCCTCGGGCACTGAAGCTTTCTTT.

The rearrangement uses TRBV5-1 and TRBJ2-5; unclear D gene. CDR3 length equals 13 residues. The ends were cut back, 0 bases at V and 5 bases at J, with 8 bases in the middle. Germline values: CDR1 SGHRS, CDR2 YFSETQ. CDR3 residues: CASSLDNVETQYF. In DNA form, the CDR3 reads TGCGCCAGCAGCTTGGACAACGTTGAGACCCAGTACTTC.

As DNA, the CDR3 is TGTGCCAGCAGCTTACAGACAGGGCCCCAGGCTTTCTTT. Its protein is CASSLQTGPQAFF. The chain uses TRBV11-2 and TRBJ1-1; 7 bases map to TRBD1. In germline, CDR1 is SGHAT, CDR2 FQNNGV. The CDR3 is 13 amino acids. Trimming cost V 2 bases and J 11 bases; bases outside gene matches: 8.

The chain has TRBV28 and TRBJ2-7; maybe TRBD2 (6 bases). This CDR3 has 13 amino acids. CDR1 MDHEN and CDR2 SYDVKM come from the germline V gene. The V and J ends lost 8 bases and 3 bases respectively, with 14 bases between them. In nucleotides, the CDR3 is TGTGCCAGCCGGCGGGCGGGGATCTACGAGCAGTACTTC. It codes for CASRRAGIYEQYF. The complete variable domain, with remaining parts taken from reference TRBV28 and TRBJ2-7, reads DVKVTQSSRYLVKRTGEKVFLECVQDMDHENMFWYRQDPGLGLRLIYFSYDVKMKEKGDIPEGYSVSREKKERFSLILESASTNQTSMYLCASRRAGIYEQYFGPGTRLTVT.

This clone was counted once. The chain employs TRBV6-5 and TRBJ2-1; TRBD2 agrees at 12 bases. Germline trimming cut 8 bases from V and 5 bases from J; bases unmatched to any gene: 7. In germline, CDR1 is MNHEY, CDR2 SVGAGI. The CDR3 loop spans 15 amino acids. Here the CDR3 reads CASGRLAGVNNEQFF. CDR3 coding DNA: TGTGCCAGCGGTAGACTAGCGGGAGTGAACAATGAGCAGTTCTTC.

V usage is TRBV28 and J usage is TRBJ2-2; either TRBD1 or TRBD2 may fit D (5 bases each). CDR1 MDHEN and CDR2 SYDVKM come from the germline V gene. This CDR3 spans 17 amino acids. V dropped 3 bases and J dropped 6 bases, with 20 bases sitting between them. The CDR3 DNA follows: TGTGCCAGCAGTTTCTTAGACACGGGTCGAGGGGCCGGGGAGCTGTTTTTT. This sequence encodes CASSFLDTGRGAGELFF. The full variable domain, completed using reference TRBV28 and TRBJ2-2, is DVKVTQSSRYLVKRTGEKVFLECVQDMDHENMFWYRQDPGLGLRLIYFSYDVKMKEKGDIPEGYSVSREKKERFSLILESASTNQTSMYLCASSFLDTGRGAGELFFGEGSRLTVL.

This clone came up once. The chain uses TRBV7-9 and TRBJ1-2, with D possibly TRBD1 on 5 matching bases. CDR1 and CDR2 from the germline V gene are SEHNR and FQNEAQ (reference sequence). V shed 5 bases and J shed 6 bases, with 13 bases lying between them. CDR3 length: 13 amino acids. This CDR3 is CASSPKPGNGYTF. The CDR3 region has the DNA TGTGCCAGCAGCCCAAAACCAGGGAATGGCTACACCTTC. Drawing the rest from reference TRBV7-9 and TRBJ1-2, the complete variable domain is DTGVSQNPRHKITKRGQNVTFRCDPISEHNRLYWYRQTLGQGPEFLTYFQNEAQLEKSRLLSDRFSAERPKGSFSTLEIQRTEQGDSAMYLCASSPKPGNGYTFGSGTRLTVV.

The chain has TRBV5-4 and TRBJ2-3, with a tentative D call TRBD2 (5 bases). V lost 3 bases and J 1 base, leaving 12 bases between the germline ends. The CDR3 covers 15 residues. Germline CDR1 SGHNT, CDR2 YYREEE (reference sequence). The CDR3 region is CASSSPYGGTDTQYF. In DNA form, the CDR3 reads TGTGCCAGCAGCTCCCCCTACGGGGGCACAGATACGCAGTATTTT.

This clone came up once. V and J are TRBV5-4 and TRBJ1-4; the D is unclear. V was shortened by 2 bases and J by 3 bases, with 11 bases between the two germline ends. This CDR3 is 15 amino acids long. In germline, CDR1 is SGHNT, CDR2 YYREEE (reference sequence). This CDR3 reads CASSLRTGSNEKLFF. In DNA form, the CDR3 reads TGTGCCAGCAGCTTACGGACGGGTTCTAATGAAAAACTGTTTTTT. The full variable domain, its missing parts supplied by reference TRBV5-4 and TRBJ1-4, is ETGVTQSPTHLIKTRGQQVTLRCSSQSGHNTVSWYQQALGQGPQFIFQYYREEENGRGNFPPRFSGLQFPNYSSELNVNALELDDSALYLCASSLRTGSNEKLFFGSGTQLSVL.

The rearrangement uses TRBV5-1 and TRBJ2-3; TRBD2 matches 15 bases. Germline trimming cut 4 bases from V and 2 bases from J; bases unmatched to any gene: 8. Germline CDR1 is SGHRS and CDR2 is YFSETQ. This CDR3 comprises 18 residues. CDR3 sequence reads: CASSSGTSGRINTDTQYF. The CDR3 nucleotides read TGCGCCAGCAGCAGCGGGACTAGCGGGAGGATCAACACAGATACGCAGTATTTT.

Only a few counts were recorded for this clone. DNA of the CDR3: TGCGCCAGCAGCTTGGGTGGGAATGACTACAATGAGCAGTTCTTC. It codes for CASSLGGNDYNEQFF. V gene TRBV5-1 combines with J gene TRBJ2-1, with unresolved D. This CDR3 spans 15 amino acids. Trimming cost V 0 bases and J 3 bases, with 10 bases left between them. In germline, CDR1 is SGHRS, CDR2 YFSETQ. The variable domain in full, with the rest retrieved from reference TRBV5-1 and TRBJ2-1, is KAGVTQTPRYLIKTRGQQVTLSCSPISGHRSVSWYQQTPGQGLQFLFEYFSETQRNKGNFPGRFSGRQFSNSRSEMNVSTLELGDSALYLCASSLGGNDYNEQFFGPGTRLTVL.